This TCR beta chain was captured in a study of shared clonotypes between healthy human individuals. This CDR3 is built from 13 residues. Germline CDR1 is SGHNT and CDR2 is YYREEE (reference sequence). V was cut by 0 bases and J by 4 bases, with 7 bases left in between. This clone was counted ten times or more. Extraction of genomic DNA in unsorted samples used roughly 94 million PBMCs. Unsorted PBMC replicate PCRs drew on about 290 ng DNA, representing about 30,000 T cell genomes. Some clones are missing from TCRdb's copy, which holds only in-frame ones; the method was immunoSEQ multiplex PCR. In the table there are around 440,000 clones, roughly three quarters of which are singletons.

V and J are TRBV5-4 and TRBJ1-2; perhaps TRBD1 as D (5 bases). The receptor was derived from a woman in her thirties or forties in good health. Some clones in this sample may be carry-over from other donors' samples. The sample comprised PBMCs. CDR3 loop: CASSLVGVYGYTF. In DNA, the CDR3 is TGTGCCAGCAGCTTGGTGGGGGTCTATGGCTACACCTTC.